One sample yielded the 13 T cell receptor beta chains listed below, sequenced in a study of shared clonotypes between healthy human individuals. CD45RO-negative, CCR7-positively selected cells formed the naive CD8 fraction, excluding terminally differentiated effector memory CD45RA+ cells. Assay used: immunoSEQ multiplex PCR; TCRdb lists only in-frame clones, some missing. In the table there are about 2 million clones, about 95% of which are singletons. The sequencing sample was made of naive CD8+ T cells sorted from blood. These receptors were collected from a man aged 18 to 29 in good health.

This clone is a singleton in its sample. The rearrangement links TRBV28 to TRBJ2-7, with TRBD1 matching 7 bases. Germline trimming cut 2 bases from V and 5 bases from J; bases unmatched to any gene: 9. Germline V gene data show CDR1 as MDHEN and CDR2 as SYDVKM. The CDR3 covers 15 residues. The CDR3 coding sequence is TGTGCCAGCAGTTTACAGGCAGGGGGTCGTGACGAGCAGTACTTC. It translates to CASSLQAGGRDEQYF.

Only one count was recorded for this clone. V is TRBV4-1 and J is TRBJ2-1; D is undetermined. This CDR3 region has 14 residues. Trimming left V 2 bases short and J 7 bases short, with 12 bases between. CDR1 is MGHRA, CDR2 YSYEKL, per germline. The chain's CDR3 is CASSQILRRNEQFF. The DNA for the CDR3 is TGCGCCAGCAGCCAAATTTTACGGCGGAATGAGCAGTTCTTC.

Details on this clone: Other DNA sequences in this sample translate to the same CDR3. V gene TRBV19 combines with J gene TRBJ1-1; D is ambiguous. The CDR3 is 13 residues long. Germline V lookup: CDR1 LNHDA, CDR2 SQIVND (reference sequence). V was shortened by 3 bases and J by 5 bases, with 10 bases between the two germline ends. The CDR3 is CASSMDGETEAFF. The CDR3 nucleotides read TGTGCCAGTAGTATGGATGGTGAAACTGAAGCTTTCTTT.

J is TRBJ2-5 and V is TRBV13; 7 nucleotides line up with TRBD1. V lost 2 bases to trimming and J lost 2 bases; unmatched junction nucleotides: 8. Germline V gene lookup returns CDR1 PRHDT and CDR2 FYEKMQ (reference sequence). This CDR3 is 16 amino acids long. The CDR3 spells CASSLYGTAYQETQYF. The DNA for the CDR3 is TGTGCCAGCAGCTTATACGGGACAGCTTATCAAGAGACCCAGTACTTC.

V is TRBV30 and J is TRBJ2-7; 8 positions match TRBD2. The CDR3 is 13 amino acids. The germline V gene encodes CDR1 GTSNPN and CDR2 SVGIG (reference sequence). V gave up 2 bases and J gave up 4 bases; unmatched junction bases: 4. The CDR3 region has the DNA TGTGCCTGGAGTCTACGGGAGGGGTACGAGCAGTACTTC. Translation: CAWSLREGYEQYF.

The rearrangement joins TRBV5-5 to TRBJ2-3; D unresolved. Deletions cut 0 bases from V and 0 bases from J, with 11 bases between. Germline CDR1 SGHKS, CDR2 YYEKEE (reference sequence). This CDR3 comprises 16 residues. The CDR3 loop reads CASSLEYRTSTDTQYF. The CDR3 bases are TGTGCCAGCAGCTTGGAGTATAGGACCAGCACAGATACGCAGTATTTT.

This chain joins TRBV7-8 and TRBJ2-5, with 9 bases aligning to TRBD2. There are 15 residues in the CDR3. Germline assignment: CDR1 SGHVS and CDR2 FQNEAQ. Trimming removed 2 bases from V and 3 bases from J; junction bases left unmatched: 4. The CDR3 loop is CASSLTTSGEETQYF. CDR3 DNA: TGTGCCAGCAGCTTAACGACTAGCGGCGAAGAGACCCAGTACTTC.

About this clone: The identical CDR3 is also encoded by other nucleotide sequences in the sample. The chain uses TRBV7-2 and TRBJ2-7; 7 bases line up with TRBD1. Per the germline V gene, CDR1 is SGHTA and CDR2 is FQGNSA. The length of the CDR3 is 14 residues. The J segment lost 3 bases and the V segment lost 1 base, leaving 3 bases of the junction unmatched. CDR3 nucleotides: TGTGCCAGCAGCTTAGGACAGGGTTACTACGAGCAGTACTTC. As protein: CASSLGQGYYEQYF.

The DNA of the CDR3 is TGTGCCAGCGATATGTGGGGCACAGATACGCAGTATTTT. Amino acids: CASDMWGTDTQYF. The chain combines TRBV5-5 with TRBJ2-3; D remains unclear. This CDR3 has 13 residues. Germline assignment: CDR1 SGHKS and CDR2 YYEKEE (reference sequence). V was pared by 7 bases and J by 1 base, with 10 bases between. The variable domain in full, with the rest retrieved from reference TRBV5-5 and TRBJ2-3, is DAGVTQSPTHLIKTRGQQVTLRCSPISGHKSVSWYQQVLGQGPQFIFQYYEKEERGRGNFPDRFSARQFPNYSSELNVNALLLGDSALYLCASDMWGTDTQYFGPGTRLTVL.

This rearrangement joins TRBV6-1 to TRBJ2-7; 8 positions agree with TRBD2. The CDR3 sequence is 15 residues long. CDR1 is MNHNS, CDR2 SASEGT, per germline. V was clipped by 6 bases and J by 6 bases; unmatched bases: 13. The CDR3 region has the DNA TGTGCCAGCAGATCAGCGGGGGATACCTACAGCGAGCAGTACTTC. Translation: CASRSAGDTYSEQYF.

The chain is built from TRBV28 and TRBJ2-7; D possibly matches TRBD1 or TRBD2 (5 bases each). V lost 6 bases, J lost 3 bases, and 18 bases lay in between. Germline V gene lookup returns CDR1 MDHEN and CDR2 SYDVKM. This CDR3 region has 15 residues. Here the CDR3 DNA reads TGTGCCAGCAGGCCCTACCGGGACGGTCTCTACGAGCAGTACTTC. As protein: CASRPYRDGLYEQYF.

This chain joins TRBV27 and TRBJ1-5; tentatively, D is TRBD1 (5 bases). Deletions cut 7 bases from V and 0 bases from J, with 7 bases between. The germline V gene has CDR1 MNHEY and CDR2 SMNVEV (reference sequence). This CDR3 is 13 amino acids long. The CDR3 coding sequence is TGTGCCAGCAAGGGGAGTAGCAATCAGCCCCAGCATTTT. Its translation is CASKGSSNQPQHF.

This chain links TRBV19 with TRBJ2-1; D may be TRBD2 (5 bases). Per germline, CDR1 LNHDA and CDR2 SQIVND (reference sequence). There are 14 residues in the CDR3. Trimming left V 7 bases short and J 7 bases short, with 17 bases between. The CDR3 loop reads CASTALGLTNEQFF. CDR3 bases: TGTGCCAGTACCGCCCTCGGACTTACTAATGAGCAGTTCTTC.